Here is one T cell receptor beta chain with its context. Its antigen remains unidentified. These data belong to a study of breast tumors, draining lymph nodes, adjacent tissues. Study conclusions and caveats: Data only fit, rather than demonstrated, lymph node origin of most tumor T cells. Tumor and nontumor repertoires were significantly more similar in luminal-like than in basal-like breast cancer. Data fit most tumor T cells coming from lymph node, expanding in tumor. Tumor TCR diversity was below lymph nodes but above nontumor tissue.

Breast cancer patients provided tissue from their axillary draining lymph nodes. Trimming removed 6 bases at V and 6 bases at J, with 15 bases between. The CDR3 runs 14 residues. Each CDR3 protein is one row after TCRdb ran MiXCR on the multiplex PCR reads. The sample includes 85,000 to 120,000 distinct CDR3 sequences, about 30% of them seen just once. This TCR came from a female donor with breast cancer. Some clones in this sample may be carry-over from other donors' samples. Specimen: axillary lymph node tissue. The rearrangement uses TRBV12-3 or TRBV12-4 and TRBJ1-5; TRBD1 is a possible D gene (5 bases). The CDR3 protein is CASSPGGSGQPQHF. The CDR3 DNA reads TGTGCCAGCAGCCCCGGGGGTTCGGGTCAGCCCCAGCATTTT.